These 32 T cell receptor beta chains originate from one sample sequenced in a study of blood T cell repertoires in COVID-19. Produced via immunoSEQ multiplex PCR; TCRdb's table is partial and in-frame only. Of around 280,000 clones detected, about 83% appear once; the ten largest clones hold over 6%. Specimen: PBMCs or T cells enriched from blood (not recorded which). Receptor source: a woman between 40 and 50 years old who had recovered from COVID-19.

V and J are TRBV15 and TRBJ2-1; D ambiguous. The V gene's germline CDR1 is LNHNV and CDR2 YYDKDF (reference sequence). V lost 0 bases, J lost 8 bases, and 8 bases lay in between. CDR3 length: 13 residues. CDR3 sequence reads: CATSREFGDEQFF. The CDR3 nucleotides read TGTGCCACCAGCAGAGAATTCGGAGATGAGCAGTTCTTC.

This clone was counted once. This CDR3 reads CASSRSEAQYF. The CDR3 DNA is TGTGCCAGCAGTAGAAGCGAGGCGCAGTATTTT. The chain uses TRBV7-8 and TRBJ2-3; D remains ambiguous. The V and J ends lost 6 bases and 10 bases respectively, with 11 bases between them. Germline V gene lookup returns CDR1 SGHVS and CDR2 FQNEAQ. The CDR3 totals 11 residues. Looking up the rest from reference TRBV7-8 and TRBJ2-3 gives the full variable domain: GAGVSQSPRYKVAKRGQDVALRCDPISGHVSLFWYQQALGQGPEFLTYFQNEAQLDKSGLPSDRFFAERPEGSVSTLKIQRTQQEDSAVYLCASSRSEAQYFGPGTRLTVL.

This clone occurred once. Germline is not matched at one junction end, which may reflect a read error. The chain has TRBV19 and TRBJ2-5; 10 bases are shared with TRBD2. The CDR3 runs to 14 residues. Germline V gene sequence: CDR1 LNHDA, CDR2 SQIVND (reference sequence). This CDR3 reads CASSRGLATTGFNF. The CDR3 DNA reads TGTGCCAGTAGTCGGGGACTAGCGACCACAGGGTTTAACTTC.

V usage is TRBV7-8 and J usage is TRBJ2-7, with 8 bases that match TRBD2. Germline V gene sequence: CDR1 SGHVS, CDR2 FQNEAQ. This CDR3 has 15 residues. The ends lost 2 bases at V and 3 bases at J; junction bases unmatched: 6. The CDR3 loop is CASSLYGREDYEQYF. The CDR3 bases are TGTGCCAGCAGCTTATATGGGCGGGAGGACTACGAGCAGTACTTC.

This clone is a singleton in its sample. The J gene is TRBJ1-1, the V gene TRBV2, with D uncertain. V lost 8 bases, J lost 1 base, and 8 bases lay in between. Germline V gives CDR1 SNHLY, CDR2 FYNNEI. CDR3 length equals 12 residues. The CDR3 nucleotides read TGTGCCAGCCTCCAGGCGAACACTGAAGCTTTCTTT. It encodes CASLQANTEAFF.

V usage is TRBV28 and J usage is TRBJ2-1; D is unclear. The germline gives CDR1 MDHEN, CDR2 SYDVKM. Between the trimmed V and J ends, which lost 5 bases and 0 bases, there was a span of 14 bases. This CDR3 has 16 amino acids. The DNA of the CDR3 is TGTGCCAGCAGTCTTCCCCAGGCCGTCTCCTACAATGAGCAGTTCTTC. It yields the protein CASSLPQAVSYNEQFF.

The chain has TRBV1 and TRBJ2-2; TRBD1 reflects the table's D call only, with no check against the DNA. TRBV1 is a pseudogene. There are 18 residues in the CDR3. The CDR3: CTSSQDRWDRVRTGELFF. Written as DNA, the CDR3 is TGCACCAGCAGCCAAGATCGTTGGGACAGGGTGAGGACCGGGGAGCTGTTTTTT.

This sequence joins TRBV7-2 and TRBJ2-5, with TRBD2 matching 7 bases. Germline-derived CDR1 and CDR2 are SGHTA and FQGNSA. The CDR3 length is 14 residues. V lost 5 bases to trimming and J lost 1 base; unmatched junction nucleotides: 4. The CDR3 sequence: CASSPTSAQETQYF. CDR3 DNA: TGTGCCAGCAGCCCCACTAGCGCCCAAGAGACCCAGTACTTC.

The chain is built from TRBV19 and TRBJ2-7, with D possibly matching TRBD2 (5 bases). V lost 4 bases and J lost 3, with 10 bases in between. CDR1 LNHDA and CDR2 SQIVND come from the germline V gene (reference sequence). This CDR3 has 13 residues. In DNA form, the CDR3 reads TGTGCCAGTAGTAAACTCCGGGGCTACGAGCAGTACTTC. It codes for CASSKLRGYEQYF. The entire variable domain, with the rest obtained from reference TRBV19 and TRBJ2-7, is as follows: DGGITQSPKYLFRKEGQNVTLSCEQNLNHDAMYWYRQDPGQGLRLIYYSQIVNDFQKGDIAEGYSVSREKKESFPLTVTSAQKNPTAFYLCASSKLRGYEQYFGPGTRLTVT.

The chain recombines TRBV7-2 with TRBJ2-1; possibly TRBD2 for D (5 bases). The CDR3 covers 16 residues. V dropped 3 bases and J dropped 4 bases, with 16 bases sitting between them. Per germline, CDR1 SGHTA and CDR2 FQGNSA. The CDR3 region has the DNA TGTGCCAGCAGCTTTTATGTGGTAGCGCCATACAATGAGCAGTTCTTC. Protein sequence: CASSFYVVAPYNEQFF.

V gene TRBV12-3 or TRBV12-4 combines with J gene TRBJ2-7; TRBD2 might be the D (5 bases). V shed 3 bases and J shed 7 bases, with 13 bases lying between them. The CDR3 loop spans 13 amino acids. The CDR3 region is CASSFRGVPEQYF. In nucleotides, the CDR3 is TGTGCCAGCAGTTTTCGGGGTGTCCCTGAGCAGTACTTC.

In DNA, the CDR3 is TGTGCCAGTAGTACTTGGGGGACAGGGGTCGGCTACACCTTC. Protein product: CASSTWGTGVGYTF. The gene calls are TRBV19 and TRBJ1-2, with 10 bases fitting TRBD1. V lost 4 bases, J lost 8 bases, and 7 bases stayed unmatched. This CDR3 spans 14 amino acids. CDR1 is LNHDA and CDR2 is SQIVND in the germline V gene (reference sequence).

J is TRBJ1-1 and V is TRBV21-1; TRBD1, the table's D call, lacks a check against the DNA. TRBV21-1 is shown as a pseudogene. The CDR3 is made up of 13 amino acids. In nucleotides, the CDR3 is TGTGCCAGCAGCAAAGGGGTGGGGCTTCCAGCTTTCTTT. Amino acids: CASSKGVGLPAFF.

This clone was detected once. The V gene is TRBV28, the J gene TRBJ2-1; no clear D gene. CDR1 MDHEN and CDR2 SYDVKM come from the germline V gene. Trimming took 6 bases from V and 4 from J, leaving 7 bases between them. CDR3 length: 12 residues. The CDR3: CASSQSYNEQFF. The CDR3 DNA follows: TGTGCCAGCAGCCAGTCGTACAATGAGCAGTTCTTC.

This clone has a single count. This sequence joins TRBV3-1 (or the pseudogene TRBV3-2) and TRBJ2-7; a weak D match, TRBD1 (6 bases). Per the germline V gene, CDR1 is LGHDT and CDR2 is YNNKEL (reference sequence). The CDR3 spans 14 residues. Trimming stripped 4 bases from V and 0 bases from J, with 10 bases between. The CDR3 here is CASSRGQSSYEQYF. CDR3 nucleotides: TGTGCCAGCAGCCGAGGACAGAGCTCCTACGAGCAGTACTTC.

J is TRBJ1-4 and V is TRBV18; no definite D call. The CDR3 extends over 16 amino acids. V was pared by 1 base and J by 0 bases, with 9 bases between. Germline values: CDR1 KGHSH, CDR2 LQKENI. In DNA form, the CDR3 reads TGTGCCAGCTCACCACTAAGCAGGACAACTAATGAAAAACTGTTTTTT. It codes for CASSPLSRTTNEKLFF.

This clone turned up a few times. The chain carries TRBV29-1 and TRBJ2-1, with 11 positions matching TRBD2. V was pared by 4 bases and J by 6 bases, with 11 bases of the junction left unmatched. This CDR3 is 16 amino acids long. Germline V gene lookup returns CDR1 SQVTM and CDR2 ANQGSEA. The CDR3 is CSVGRASGRHSNEQFF. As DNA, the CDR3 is TGCAGCGTTGGTCGGGCTAGCGGGAGGCATAGCAATGAGCAGTTCTTC.

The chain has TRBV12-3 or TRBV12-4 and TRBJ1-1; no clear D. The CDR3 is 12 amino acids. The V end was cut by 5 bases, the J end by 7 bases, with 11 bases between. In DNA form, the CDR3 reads TGTGCCAGCAGTACGGAGTCGCGTGAAGCTTTCTTT. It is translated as CASSTESREAFF.

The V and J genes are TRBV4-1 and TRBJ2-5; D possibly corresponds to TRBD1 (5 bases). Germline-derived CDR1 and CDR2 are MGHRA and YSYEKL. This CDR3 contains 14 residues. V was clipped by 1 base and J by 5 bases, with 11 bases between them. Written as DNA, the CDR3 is TGCGCCAGCAGCCAAGGGGCAGGGCGGGAGACCCAGTACTTC. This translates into CASSQGAGRETQYF.

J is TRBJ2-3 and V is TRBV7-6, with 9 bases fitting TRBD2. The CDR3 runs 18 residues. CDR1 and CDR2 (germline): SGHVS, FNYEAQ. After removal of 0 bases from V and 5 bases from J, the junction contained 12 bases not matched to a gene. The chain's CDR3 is CASSLATGAGGPRDTQYF. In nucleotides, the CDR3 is TGTGCCAGCAGCTTAGCGACCGGTGCGGGAGGGCCGAGAGATACGCAGTATTTT.

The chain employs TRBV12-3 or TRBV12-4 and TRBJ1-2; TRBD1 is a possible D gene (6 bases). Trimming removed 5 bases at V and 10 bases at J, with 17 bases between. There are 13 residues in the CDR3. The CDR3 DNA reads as TGTGCCAGCAGTGCGCGGACAGCAACCGACTACACCTTC. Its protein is CASSARTATDYTF.

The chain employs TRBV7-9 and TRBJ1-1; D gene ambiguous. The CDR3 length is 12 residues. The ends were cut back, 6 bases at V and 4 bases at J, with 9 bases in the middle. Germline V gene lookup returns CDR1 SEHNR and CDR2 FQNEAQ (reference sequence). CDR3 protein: CASSFASTEAFF. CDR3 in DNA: TGTGCCAGCAGTTTCGCGTCCACTGAAGCTTTCTTT.

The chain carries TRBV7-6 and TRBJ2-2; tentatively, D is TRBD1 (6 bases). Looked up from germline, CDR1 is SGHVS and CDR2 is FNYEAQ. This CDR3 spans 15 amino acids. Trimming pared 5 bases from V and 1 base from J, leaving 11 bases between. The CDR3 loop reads CASSTRTENTGELFF. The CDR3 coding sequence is TGTGCCAGCAGCACCCGGACAGAGAACACCGGGGAGCTGTTTTTT.

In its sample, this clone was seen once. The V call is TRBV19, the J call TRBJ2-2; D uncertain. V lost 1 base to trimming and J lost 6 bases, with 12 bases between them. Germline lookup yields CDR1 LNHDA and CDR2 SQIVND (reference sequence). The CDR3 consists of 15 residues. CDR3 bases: TGTGCCAGTAGTATAGTAAATATCGGGTCCGGGGAGCTGTTTTTT. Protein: CASSIVNIGSGELFF. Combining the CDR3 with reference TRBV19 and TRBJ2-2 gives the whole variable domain DGGITQSPKYLFRKEGQNVTLSCEQNLNHDAMYWYRQDPGQGLRLIYYSQIVNDFQKGDIAEGYSVSREKKESFPLTVTSAQKNPTAFYLCASSIVNIGSGELFFGEGSRLTVL.

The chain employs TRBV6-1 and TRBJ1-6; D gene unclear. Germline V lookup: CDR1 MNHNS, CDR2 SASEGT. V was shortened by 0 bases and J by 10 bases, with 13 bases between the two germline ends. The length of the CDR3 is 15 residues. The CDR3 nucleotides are TGTGCCAGCAGTGAAGCGGACGGGGTGGGATCACCCCTCCACTTT. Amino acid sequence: CASSEADGVGSPLHF.

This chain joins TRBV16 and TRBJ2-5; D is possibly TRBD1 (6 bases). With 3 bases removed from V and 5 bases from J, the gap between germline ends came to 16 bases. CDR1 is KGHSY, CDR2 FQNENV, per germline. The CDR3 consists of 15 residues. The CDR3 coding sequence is TGTGCCAGCAGCCACAAGAAGGGGGTTACTGAGACCCAGTACTTC. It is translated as CASSHKKGVTETQYF.

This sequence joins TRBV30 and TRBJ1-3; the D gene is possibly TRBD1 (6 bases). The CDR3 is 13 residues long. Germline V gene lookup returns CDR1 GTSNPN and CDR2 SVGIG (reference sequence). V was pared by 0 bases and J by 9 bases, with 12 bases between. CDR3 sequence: CAWSVGARGTIYF. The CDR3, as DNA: TGTGCCTGGAGTGTGGGGGCCCGTGGCACCATATATTTT.

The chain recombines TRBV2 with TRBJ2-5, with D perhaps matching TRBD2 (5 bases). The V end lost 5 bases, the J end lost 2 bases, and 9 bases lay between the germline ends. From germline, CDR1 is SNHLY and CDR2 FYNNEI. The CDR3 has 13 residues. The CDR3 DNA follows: TGTGCCAGCAGTCCACCGGGGCAAGAGACCCAGTACTTC. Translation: CASSPPGQETQYF.

The CDR3 protein is CASSIGSGQGVYIMNTEAFF. The CDR3 DNA follows: TGTGCCAGTAGTATAGGGTCCGGACAGGGCGTCTACATCATGAACACTGAAGCTTTCTTT. The chain links TRBV19 to TRBJ1-1; 8 bases are shared with TRBD1. Germline V CDR1 and CDR2: LNHDA, SQIVND (reference sequence). With V trimmed by 1 base and J by 0 bases, 16 bases remained unmatched. The CDR3 is 20 amino acids.

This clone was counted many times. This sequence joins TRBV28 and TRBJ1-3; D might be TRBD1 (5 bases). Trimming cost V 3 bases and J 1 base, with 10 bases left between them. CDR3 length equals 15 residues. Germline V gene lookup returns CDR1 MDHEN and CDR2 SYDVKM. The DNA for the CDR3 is TGTGCCAGCAGTTTCAGGGCTCGGTCTGGAAACACCATATATTTT. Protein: CASSFRARSGNTIYF.

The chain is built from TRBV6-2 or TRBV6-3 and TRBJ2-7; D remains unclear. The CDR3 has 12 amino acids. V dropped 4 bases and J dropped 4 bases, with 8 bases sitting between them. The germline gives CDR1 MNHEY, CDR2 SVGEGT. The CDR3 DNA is TGTGCCAGCAGTTCCCCCTTGTACGAGCAGTACTTC. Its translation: CASSSPLYEQYF.

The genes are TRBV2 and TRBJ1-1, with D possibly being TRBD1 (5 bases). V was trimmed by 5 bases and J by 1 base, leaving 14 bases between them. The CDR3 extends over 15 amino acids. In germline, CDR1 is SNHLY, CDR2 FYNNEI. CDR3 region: CASSRLQVPNTEAFF. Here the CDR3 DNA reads TGTGCCAGCAGTAGATTACAGGTTCCGAACACTGAAGCTTTCTTT.